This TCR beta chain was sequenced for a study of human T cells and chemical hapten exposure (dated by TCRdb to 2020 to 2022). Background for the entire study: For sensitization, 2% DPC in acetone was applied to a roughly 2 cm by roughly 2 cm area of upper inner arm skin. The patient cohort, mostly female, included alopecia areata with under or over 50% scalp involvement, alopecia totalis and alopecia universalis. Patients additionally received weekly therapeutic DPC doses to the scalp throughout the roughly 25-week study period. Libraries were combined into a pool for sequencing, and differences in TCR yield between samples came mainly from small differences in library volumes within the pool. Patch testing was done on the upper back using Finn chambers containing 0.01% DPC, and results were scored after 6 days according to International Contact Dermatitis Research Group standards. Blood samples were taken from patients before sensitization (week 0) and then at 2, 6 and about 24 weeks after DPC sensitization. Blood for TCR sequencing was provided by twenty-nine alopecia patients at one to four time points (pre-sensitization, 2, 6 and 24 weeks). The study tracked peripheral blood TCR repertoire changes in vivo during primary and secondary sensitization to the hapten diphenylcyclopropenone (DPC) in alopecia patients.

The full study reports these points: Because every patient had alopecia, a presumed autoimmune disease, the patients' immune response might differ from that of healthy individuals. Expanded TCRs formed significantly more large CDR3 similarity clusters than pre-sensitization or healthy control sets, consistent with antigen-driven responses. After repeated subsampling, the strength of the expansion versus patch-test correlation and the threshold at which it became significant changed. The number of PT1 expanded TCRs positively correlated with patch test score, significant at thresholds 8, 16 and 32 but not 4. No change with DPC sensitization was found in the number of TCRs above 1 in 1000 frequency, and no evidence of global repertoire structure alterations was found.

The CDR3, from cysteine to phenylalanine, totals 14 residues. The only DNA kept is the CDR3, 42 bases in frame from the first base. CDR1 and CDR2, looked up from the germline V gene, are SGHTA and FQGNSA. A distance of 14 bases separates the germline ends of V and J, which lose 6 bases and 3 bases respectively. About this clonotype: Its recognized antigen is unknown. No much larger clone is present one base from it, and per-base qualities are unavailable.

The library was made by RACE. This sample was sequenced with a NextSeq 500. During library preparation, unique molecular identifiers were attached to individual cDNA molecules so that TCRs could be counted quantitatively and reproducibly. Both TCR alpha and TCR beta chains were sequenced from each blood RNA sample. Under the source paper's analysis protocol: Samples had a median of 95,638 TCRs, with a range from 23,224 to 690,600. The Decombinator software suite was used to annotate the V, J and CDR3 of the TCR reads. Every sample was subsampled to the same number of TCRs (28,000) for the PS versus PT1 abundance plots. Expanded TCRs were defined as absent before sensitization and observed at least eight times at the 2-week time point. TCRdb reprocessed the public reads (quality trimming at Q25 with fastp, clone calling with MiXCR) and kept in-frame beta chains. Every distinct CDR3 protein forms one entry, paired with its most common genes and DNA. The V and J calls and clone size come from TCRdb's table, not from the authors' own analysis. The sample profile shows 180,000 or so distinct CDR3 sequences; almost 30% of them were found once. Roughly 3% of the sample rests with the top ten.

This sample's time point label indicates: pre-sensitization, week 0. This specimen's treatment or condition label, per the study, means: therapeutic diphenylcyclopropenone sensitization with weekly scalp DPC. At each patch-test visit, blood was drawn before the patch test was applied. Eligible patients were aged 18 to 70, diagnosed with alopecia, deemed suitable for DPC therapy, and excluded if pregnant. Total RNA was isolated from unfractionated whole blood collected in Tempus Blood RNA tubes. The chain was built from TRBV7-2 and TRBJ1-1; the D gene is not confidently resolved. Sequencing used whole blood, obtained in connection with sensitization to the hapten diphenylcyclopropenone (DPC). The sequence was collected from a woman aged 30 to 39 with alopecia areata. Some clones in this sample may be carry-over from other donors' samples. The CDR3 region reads CASSTTETYTEAFF. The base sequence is TGTGCCAGCAGTACCACAGAGACCTACACTGAAGCTTTCTTT.